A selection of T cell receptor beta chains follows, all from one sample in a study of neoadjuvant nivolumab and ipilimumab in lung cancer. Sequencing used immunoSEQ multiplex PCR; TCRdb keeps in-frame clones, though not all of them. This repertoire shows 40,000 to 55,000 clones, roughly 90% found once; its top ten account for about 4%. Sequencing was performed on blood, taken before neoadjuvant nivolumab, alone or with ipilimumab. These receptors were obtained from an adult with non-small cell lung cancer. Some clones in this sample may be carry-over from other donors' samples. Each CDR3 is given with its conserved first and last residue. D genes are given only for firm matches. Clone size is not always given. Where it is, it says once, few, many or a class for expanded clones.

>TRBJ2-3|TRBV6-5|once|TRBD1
TGTGCCAGCAGCTCCGGACAGGGGAGTACAGATACGCAGTATTTT
CASSSGQGSTDTQYF
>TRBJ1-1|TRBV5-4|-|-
TGTGCCAGCAGCTTGGAGTGGTCACTGAACACTGAAGCTTTCTTT
CASSLEWSLNTEAFF
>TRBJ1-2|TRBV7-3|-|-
TGTGCCAGCAGCTTAACCCCCGCAGGGAAGGATGGCTACACCTTC
CASSLTPAGKDGYTF
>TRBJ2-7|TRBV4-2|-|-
TGTGCCAGCAGCCAATGGCGGAGCTCCTACGAGCAGTACTTC
CASSQWRSSYEQYF
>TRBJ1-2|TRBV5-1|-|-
TGCGCCAGCAGCTCAGGCGGACAGCTCTATGGCTACACCTTC
CASSSGGQLYGYTF
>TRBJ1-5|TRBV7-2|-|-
TGTGCCAGCAGCTTAACCAGTCATCAGCCCCAGCATTTT
CASSLTSHQPQHF
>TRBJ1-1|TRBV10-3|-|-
TGTGCCACAACTCTGAACACTGAAGCTTTCTTT
CATTLNTEAFF
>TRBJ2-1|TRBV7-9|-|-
TGTGCCAGCAACCGCCGGGGCGGGAATCCCTTCGGTGAGCAGTTCTTC
CASNRRGGNPFGEQFF
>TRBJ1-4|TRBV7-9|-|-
TGTGCCAGCAGCGGACCAGGGGATGGGGAAAAACTGTTTTTT
CASSGPGDGEKLFF
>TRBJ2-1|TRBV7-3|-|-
TGTGCCAGCAGCTTAATTTTCGGGAATGAGCAGTTCTTC
CASSLIFGNEQFF
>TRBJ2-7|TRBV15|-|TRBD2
TGTGCCACCAGCAGAGGGGCTAGCGGGAGCTACGAGCAGTACTTC
CATSRGASGSYEQYF
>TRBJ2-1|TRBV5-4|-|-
TGTGCCAGCAGCTTGGGGCCATACAATGAGCAGTTCTTC
CASSLGPYNEQFF
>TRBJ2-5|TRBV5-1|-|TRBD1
TGCGCCAGCAGCACGGGACAGCTCTTGTACCAAGAGACCCAGTACTTC
CASSTGQLLYQETQYF
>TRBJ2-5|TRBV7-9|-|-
TGTGCCAGCAGCGTACGCACCTTGTGGGAGACCCAGTACTTC
CASSVRTLWETQYF
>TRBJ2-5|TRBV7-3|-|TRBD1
TGTGCCAGCAGCTTGGACAGGCAAGAGACCCAGTACTTC
CASSLDRQETQYF
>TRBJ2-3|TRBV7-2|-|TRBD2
TGTGCCAGCAGCTTAGAGCCCCCCCGGGCGGGAGACACAGATACGCAGTATTTT
CASSLEPPRAGDTDTQYF
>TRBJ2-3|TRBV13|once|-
TGTGCCAGCAGCCCAACACGGGGCTTAGCTCCTAGCACAGATACGCAGTATTTT
CASSPTRGLAPSTDTQYF
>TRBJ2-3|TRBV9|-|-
TGTGCCAGCAGCGTAGAAGGGGCTAGCACAGATACGCAGTATTTT
CASSVEGASTDTQYF
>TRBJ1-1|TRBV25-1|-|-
TGTGCCAGCAGTGAGAGGGGCAGGACTGAAGCTTTCTTT
CASSERGRTEAFF
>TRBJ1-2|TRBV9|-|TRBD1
TGTGCCAGCAGCGTAACCGGGACAGGGGGTGGCTACACCTTC
CASSVTGTGGGYTF
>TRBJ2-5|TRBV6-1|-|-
TGTGCCAGCAGCGATGCGACGGGGAGGTACTTC
CASSDATGRYF
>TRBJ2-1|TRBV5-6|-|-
TGTGCCAGCAGCTTCCGGGGGAGTAGAAATGAGCAGTTCTTC
CASSFRGSRNEQFF
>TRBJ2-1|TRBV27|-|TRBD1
TGTGCCAGCAGGCGACAGGGCCCTCCTTACAATGAGCAGTTCTTC
CASRRQGPPYNEQFF
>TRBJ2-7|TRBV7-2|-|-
TGTGCCAGCAGTGTAGGGGATGTCACTAGCTACGAGCAGTACTTC
CASSVGDVTSYEQYF
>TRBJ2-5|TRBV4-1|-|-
TGCGCCAGCAGCCAAGTAGGCCTCGGTAAAGAGACCCAGTACTTC
CASSQVGLGKETQYF
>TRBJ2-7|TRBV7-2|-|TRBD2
TGTGCCAGCAGCACCACTAGCGGGAGTACCTACGAGCAGTACTTC
CASSTTSGSTYEQYF
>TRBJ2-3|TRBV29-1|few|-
TGCAGCGTTGACCCCAATTCACCAGATACGCAGTATTTT
CSVDPNSPDTQYF
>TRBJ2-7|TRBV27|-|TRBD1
TGTGCCAGCAGTTTATCGGGCGACAGGGGGATGTACGAGCAGTACTTC
CASSLSGDRGMYEQYF
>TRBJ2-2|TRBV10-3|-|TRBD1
TGTGCCATCAGATGGGACAGCAACACCGGGGAGCTGTTTTTT
CAIRWDSNTGELFF
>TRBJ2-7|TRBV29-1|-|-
TGCAGCGTTGAATCCAGGGACTACGAGCAGTACTTC
CSVESRDYEQYF
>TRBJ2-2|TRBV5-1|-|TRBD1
TGCGCCAGCAGCTTGGCCCCAACAGGGGGCAAGGCCGGGGAGCTGTTTTTT
CASSLAPTGGKAGELFF
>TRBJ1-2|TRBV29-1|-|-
TGCAGCGTCACTGGCTACACCTTC
CSVTGYTF
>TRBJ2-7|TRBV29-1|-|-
TGCAGCGTTGAAGGCGGGACACAACCCTACGAGCAGTACTTC
CSVEGGTQPYEQYF
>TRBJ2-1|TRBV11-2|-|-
TGTGCCAGCAGCTTGGACGGAGACTCCTACAATGAGCAGTTCTTC
CASSLDGDSYNEQFF
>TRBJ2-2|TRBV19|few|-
TGTGCCAGTAGTATAGTCGGCGGGTGGGCCCTTAACACCGGGGAGCTGTTTTTT
CASSIVGGWALNTGELFF
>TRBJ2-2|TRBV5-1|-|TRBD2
TGCGCCAGCAGCTTGGGACTAGCGACTCGAGGGGAGCTGTTTTTT
CASSLGLATRGELFF
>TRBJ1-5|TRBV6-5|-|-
TGTGCCAGCAGTTACGCGGGGACGAAACAGCCCCAGCATTTT
CASSYAGTKQPQHF
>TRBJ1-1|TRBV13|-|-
TGTGCCAGCAGCTTCCAACAGGGTCAAAACACTGAAGCTTTCTTT
CASSFQQGQNTEAFF
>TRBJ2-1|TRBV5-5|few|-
TGTGCCAGCAGCGGGGGAAGGAGCCTGGGGGGCAATGAGCAGTTCTTC
CASSGGRSLGGNEQFF
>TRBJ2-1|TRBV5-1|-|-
TGCGCCAGCAGCCCGCGGCGAGACCAATATTTCAATGAGCAGTTCTTC
CASSPRRDQYFNEQFF
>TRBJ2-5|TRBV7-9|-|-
TGTGCCAGCATGTTCCAGGGGGAGACCCAGTACTTC
CASMFQGETQYF
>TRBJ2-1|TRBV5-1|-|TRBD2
TGCACCAGCAGCTTGGGAGGGGTCAATGAGCAGTTCTTC
CTSSLGGVNEQFF
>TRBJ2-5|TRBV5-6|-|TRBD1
TGTGCCAGCAGCTTGGCCGGACAGGGGGCTGGTGAGACCCAGTACTTC
CASSLAGQGAGETQYF
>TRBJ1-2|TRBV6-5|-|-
TGTGCCAGCAGTTATCGGGGGGATGGCTACACCTTC
CASSYRGDGYTF
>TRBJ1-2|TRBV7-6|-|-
TGTGCCAGCAGCGCAGGGGAAGGTGGCTACACCTTC
CASSAGEGGYTF
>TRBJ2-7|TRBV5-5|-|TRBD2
TGTGCCAGCAGCTACCCCGAAGCGGGAGGGCCCTACGAGCAGTACTTC
CASSYPEAGGPYEQYF
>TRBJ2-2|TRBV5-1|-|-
TGCGCCAGCAGCAGGAGGGGGGTTGACAGCGGGGAGCTGTTTTTT
CASSRRGVDSGELFF
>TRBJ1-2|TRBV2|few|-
TGTGCCAGCAGTGAAGGGAGTTGGAACTATGGCTACACCTTC
CASSEGSWNYGYTF
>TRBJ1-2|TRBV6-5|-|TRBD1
TGTGCCAGCAGCGACAGGGGGGAAGGCTATGGCTACACCTTC
CASSDRGEGYGYTF
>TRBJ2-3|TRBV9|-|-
TGTGCCAGCAGCCACCCCCGGGCCGCTAGCACAGATACGCAGTATTTT
CASSHPRAASTDTQYF
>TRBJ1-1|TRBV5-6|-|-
TGTGCCAGCAGCTTGGGGGCGGTGTTAGGTTTT
CASSLGAVLGF
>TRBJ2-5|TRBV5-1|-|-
TGCGCCAGCAGGCGGGGTGGCCAAGAGACCCAGTACTTC
CASRRGGQETQYF
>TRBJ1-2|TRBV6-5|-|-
TGTGCCAGCAGTTACGATGAAAGCCAGGTTTACTATGGCTACACCTTC
CASSYDESQVYYGYTF
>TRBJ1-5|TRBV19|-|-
TGTGCCAGTAGTGTCCCATTTAGCAATCAGCCCCAGCATTTT
CASSVPFSNQPQHF
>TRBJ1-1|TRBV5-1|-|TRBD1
TGCGCCAGCAGCTGGGGACAGGGAAGGACCACTGAAGCTTTCTTT
CASSWGQGRTTEAFF
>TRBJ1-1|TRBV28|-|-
TGTGCCAGCAGTCCTCCAGGGACTATCACTGAAGCTTTCTTT
CASSPPGTITEAFF
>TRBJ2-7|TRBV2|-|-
TGTGCCAGCGTCGGGGGACAGAGCTACGAGCAGTACTTC
CASVGGQSYEQYF